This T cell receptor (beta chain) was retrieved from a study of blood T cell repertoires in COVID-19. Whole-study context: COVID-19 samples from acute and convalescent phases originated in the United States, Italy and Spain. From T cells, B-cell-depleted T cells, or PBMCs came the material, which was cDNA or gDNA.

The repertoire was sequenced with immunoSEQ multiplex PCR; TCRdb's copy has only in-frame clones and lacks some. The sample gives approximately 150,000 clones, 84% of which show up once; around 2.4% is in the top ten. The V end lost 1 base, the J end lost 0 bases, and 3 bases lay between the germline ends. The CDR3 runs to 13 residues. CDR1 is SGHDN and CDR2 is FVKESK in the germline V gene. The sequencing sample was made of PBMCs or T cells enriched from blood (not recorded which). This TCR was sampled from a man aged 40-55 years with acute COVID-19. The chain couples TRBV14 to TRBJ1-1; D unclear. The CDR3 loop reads CASSQVMNTEAFF. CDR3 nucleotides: TGTGCCAGCAGCCAAGTTATGAACACTGAAGCTTTCTTT. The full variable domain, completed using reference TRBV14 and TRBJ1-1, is EAGVTQFPSHSVIEKGQTVTLRCDPISGHDNLYWYRRVMGKEIKFLLHFVKESKQDESGMPNNRFLAERTGGTYSTLKVQPAELEDSGVYFCASSQVMNTEAFFGQGTRLTVV.